The 11 T cell receptor beta chains presented below share a single source sample, sequenced in a study of T cell repertoires in cytomegalovirus infection (dated by TCRdb to between 2018 and 2021). Sequencer: Illumina HiSeq 1500. TCRdb redid the processing of the public reads, applying fastp at Q25 and MiXCR, and retained in-frame beta chains. When rows share a CDR3 protein, they turn into one entry using the most common DNA and genes. Across this sample there are under 850,000 distinct CDR3 sequences, with 35% to 45% seen only once. The ten top clones hold 2.5% to 3.5% of the sample. Sequencing input: PBMCs. All receptors derive from a human donor in good health (CMV status not recorded). Some clones in this sample may be carry-over from other donors' samples.

This clonotype showed up just a few times. This chain uses TRBV7-9 with TRBJ1-4; D is uncertain. V was trimmed by 3 bases and J by 7 bases, leaving 12 bases between them. CDR3 length equals 14 residues. Germline V gene sequence: CDR1 SEHNR, CDR2 FQNEAQ (reference sequence). CDR3 DNA sequence: TGTGCCAGCAGCTTTCCCGTGAGGAGTGAAAAACTGTTTTTT. This codes for CASSFPVRSEKLFF.

This clonotype appeared a few times. This chain uses TRBV28 with TRBJ2-7; TRBD1 might be the D (6 bases). V dropped 3 bases and J dropped 2 bases, with 8 bases sitting between them. The germline V gene has CDR1 MDHEN and CDR2 SYDVKM. The CDR3 is 13 residues long. CDR3 coding DNA: TGTGCCAGCAGTTTCCGGACAGCCTACGAGCAGTACTTC. Encoded protein: CASSFRTAYEQYF.

The table lists this clonotype with many counts. Germline and junction disagree at one end, which may indicate a read error. This chain joins TRBV7-2 and TRBJ2-3, with D possibly TRBD2 on 5 matching bases. Germline CDR1 reads SGHTA; CDR2 reads FQGNSA. CDR3 size: 16 residues. CDR3 region: CASSLVGGLSTDTQCF. The CDR3 region has the DNA TGTGCCAGCAGCTTAGTAGGAGGACTGAGCACAGATACGCAGTGTTTT.

This clonotype was detected a few times. This rearrangement joins TRBV4-1 to TRBJ2-1; 8 bases match TRBD1. Germline loops: CDR1 MGHRA, CDR2 YSYEKL. This CDR3 contains 15 residues. V lost 5 bases, J lost 2 bases, and 5 bases stayed unmatched. The CDR3 DNA reads TGCGCCAGCAGCGAACAGGGGGGCGCCTACAATGAGCAGTTCTTC. Residues: CASSEQGGAYNEQFF.

At least ten counts were recorded for this clonotype. This chain connects TRBV5-5 to TRBJ1-2; 10 bases agree with TRBD1. CDR1 and CDR2 (germline): SGHKS, YYEKEE (reference sequence). Trimming at V came to 0 bases and at J to 2 bases, leaving 4 bases not matched to a gene. The CDR3 has 16 amino acids. The CDR3 DNA follows: TGTGCCAGCAGCTTGGCTCCGGACAGGGGGAACTATGGCTACACCTTC. This codes for CASSLAPDRGNYGYTF.

The sample holds many counts of this clonotype. The chain joins TRBV12-3 or TRBV12-4 to TRBJ1-1, with D unresolved. V was trimmed by 6 bases and J by 1 base, leaving 18 bases between them. The CDR3 contains 16 residues. This chain's CDR3 is CASSPLSSVGNTEAFF. In DNA form, the CDR3 reads TGTGCCAGCAGCCCCCTTTCGAGTGTAGGGAACACTGAAGCTTTCTTT.

V gene TRBV12-5 combines with J gene TRBJ1-2; D is unresolved. CDR1 and CDR2 (germline): LGHNT, FRNRAP. The CDR3 has 13 amino acids. With 1 base removed from V and 8 bases from J, the gap between germline ends came to 11 bases. CDR3 in amino acids: CASGLALSGGYTF. In DNA form, the CDR3 reads TGTGCTAGTGGTTTGGCCCTGTCGGGGGGCTACACCTTC.

The V gene is TRBV6-1, the J gene TRBJ2-6; TRBD1 matches 7 bases. Germline CDR1 reads MNHNS; CDR2 reads SASEGT. The CDR3 extends over 14 amino acids. J lost 4 bases, V lost 7 bases, and 4 bases had no gene match. DNA for the CDR3: TGTGCCAGCATCAGGGGGTCGGGGGCCAACGTCCTGACTTTC. Residues: CASIRGSGANVLTF.

The chain joins TRBV6-1 to TRBJ1-1; D unresolved. CDR1 and CDR2 from the germline V gene are MNHNS and SASEGT. The CDR3 extends over 13 amino acids. Deletions cut 5 bases from V and 2 bases from J, with 9 bases between. CDR3 residues: CASSYGPNTEAFF. The CDR3 bases are TGTGCCAGCAGTTACGGCCCAAACACTGAAGCTTTCTTT.

This clonotype was recorded at least ten times. The rearrangement uses TRBV24-1 and TRBJ1-1; unclear D gene. Germline CDR1 reads KGHDR; CDR2 reads SFDVKD. CDR3 length equals 13 residues. V lost 9 bases to trimming and J lost 1 base, with 11 bases between them. CDR3 DNA: TGTGCCACCCGCGACATAGGGAACACTGAAGCTTTCTTT. Its translation is CATRDIGNTEAFF.

With regard to this clonotype: Just one base apart from a much larger clone, this may be a read error. The rearrangement uses TRBV7-4 and TRBJ1-2, with no clear D. The CDR3 has 13 residues. Germline V gene data show CDR1 as SGHVT and CDR2 as SQSDAQ. CDR3 coding DNA: TGTGCCAGCAGCTTATCCGTTAACTATGGCTACAACTTC. The encoded protein is CASSLSVNYGYNF.